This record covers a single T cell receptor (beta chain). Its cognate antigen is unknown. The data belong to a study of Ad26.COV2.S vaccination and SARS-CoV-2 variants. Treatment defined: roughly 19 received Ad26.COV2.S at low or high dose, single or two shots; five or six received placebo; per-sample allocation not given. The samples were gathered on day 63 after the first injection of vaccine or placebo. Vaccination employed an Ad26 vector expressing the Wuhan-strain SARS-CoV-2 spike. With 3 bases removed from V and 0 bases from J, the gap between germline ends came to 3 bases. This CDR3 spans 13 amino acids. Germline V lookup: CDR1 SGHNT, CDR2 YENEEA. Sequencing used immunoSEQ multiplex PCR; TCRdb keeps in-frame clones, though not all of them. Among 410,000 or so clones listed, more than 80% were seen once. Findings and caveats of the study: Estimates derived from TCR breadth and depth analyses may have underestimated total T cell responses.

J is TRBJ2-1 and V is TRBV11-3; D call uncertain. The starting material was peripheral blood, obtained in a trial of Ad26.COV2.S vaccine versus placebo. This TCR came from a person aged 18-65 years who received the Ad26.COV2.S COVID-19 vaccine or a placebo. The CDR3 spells CASSFNSYNEQFF. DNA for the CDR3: TGTGCCAGCAGCTTTAACTCCTACAATGAGCAGTTCTTC. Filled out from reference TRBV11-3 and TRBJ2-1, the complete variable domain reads EAGVVQSPRYKIIEKKQPVAFWCNPISGHNTLYWYLQNLGQGPELLIRYENEEAVDDSQLPKDRFSAERLKGVDSTLKIQPAELGDSAVYLCASSFNSYNEQFFGPGTRLTVL.